This TCR beta chain is drawn from a study of blood T cell repertoires in COVID-19. Study-level information: Samples taken during acute and convalescent COVID-19 were collected in the United States, Italy and Spain. T cells, B-cell-depleted T cells, or PBMCs supplied cDNA or gDNA.

The table came from immunoSEQ multiplex PCR; TCRdb's copy has only in-frame clones and leaves some out. The data contain more than 250,000 clones, 86% of them singletons. The germline CDR1 and CDR2 sequences are GTSNPN and SVGIG (reference sequence). V was pared by 5 bases and J by 2 bases, with 7 bases between. The CDR3 sequence is 13 residues long. Sequencing was performed on peripheral blood. The rearrangement joins TRBV30 to TRBJ2-6, with D hard to call. The origin of this receptor is a woman between 50 and 59 years old with acute or convalescent COVID-19. CDR3 residues: CAWGYPGANVLTF. CDR3 sequence (DNA): TGTGCCTGGGGTTATCCTGGGGCCAACGTCCTGACTTTC.